The 26 T cell receptor beta chains below all came from one sample that was sequenced in a study of blood T cells in healthy people across ages. A second PCR of about 7 to 12 cycles used a sample-barcoded 5' primer and a J-beta primer mix. TCRdb reprocessed the 5' RACE reads with MiXCR, giving one entry per CDR3 protein. The sample lists more than 650,000 distinct CDR3 sequences, roughly 20% occurring once. What was sequenced was blood. The receptors were sampled from a man aged 65 to 79 in good health.

The chain carries TRBV14 and TRBJ1-6; TRBD1 matches at 8 bases. This CDR3 has 21 amino acids. Germline V gene data show CDR1 as SGHDN and CDR2 as FVKESK. V shed 0 bases, J shed 0 bases, and the junction held 13 bases outside the gene matches. CDR3 DNA sequence: TGTGCCAGCAGCCAAGAAGCCCCCTTCCGGGACAGGAGCTCCTATAATTCACCCCTCCACTTT. Its translation is CASSQEAPFRDRSSYNSPLHF. Full variable domain (outside the CDR3, taken from reference TRBV14 and TRBJ1-6): EAGVTQFPSHSVIEKGQTVTLRCDPISGHDNLYWYRRVMGKEIKFLLHFVKESKQDESGMPNNRFLAERTGGTYSTLKVQPAELEDSGVYFCASSQEAPFRDRSSYNSPLHFGNGTRLTVT.

The chain joins TRBV28 to TRBJ1-5; 11 bases match TRBD1. V gave up 4 bases and J gave up 5 bases; unmatched junction bases: 7. The CDR3 contains 16 residues. Germline V gives CDR1 MDHEN, CDR2 SYDVKM. The CDR3 DNA reads TGTGCCAGCAGTTCGGCCGGACAGGGGGCAGATCAGCCCCAGCATTTT. This encodes CASSSAGQGADQPQHF.

This clonotype was detected only once. The DNA for the CDR3 is TGTGCCAGCAGTCCCGCGGGGTCTGGCATCAATGAGCAGTTCTTC. Translated: CASSPAGSGINEQFF. V is TRBV12-3 or TRBV12-4 and J is TRBJ2-5, with D possibly matching TRBD2 (6 bases). The end of the DNA aligns better with TRBJ2-1, so the J call may be wrong. The CDR3 length is 15 residues.

Concerning this clonotype: This CDR3 is missing its conserved last phenylalanine or tryptophan, likely due to a read error. The chain couples TRBV6-6 to TRBJ1-5; 7 positions agree with TRBD1. V dropped 5 bases and J dropped 1; count of bases not matched to a gene: 8. There are 16 residues in the CDR3. CDR1 and CDR2 from the germline V gene are MNHNY and SVGAGI (reference sequence). CDR3 region: CASSGQARWSNQPQHS. CDR3 coding DNA: TGTGCCAGCAGTGGACAGGCGAGGTGGAGCAATCAGCCCCAGCATTCT.

This clonotype was counted a few times. The J gene is TRBJ1-4, the V gene TRBV20-1, with 11 bases identical to TRBD1. CDR3 length: 13 amino acids. Germline V gene lookup returns CDR1 DFQATT and CDR2 SNEGSKA (reference sequence). V gave up 5 bases and J gave up 6 bases; unmatched junction bases: 2. DNA for the CDR3: TGCAGTGCTCCGGGACAGGGGGATGAAAAACTGTTTTTT. This gives the protein CSAPGQGDEKLFF.

This clonotype was seen more than once but under ten times. The chain is built from TRBV20-1 and TRBJ1-5; D unresolved. Trimming stripped 2 bases from V and 5 bases from J, with 10 bases between. Germline loops: CDR1 DFQATT, CDR2 SNEGSKA (reference sequence). The CDR3 length is 13 residues. In DNA, the CDR3 is TGCAGTGCTAGACAGGCCGATCATCAGCCCCAGCATTTT. This encodes CSARQADHQPQHF.

This clonotype was found a few times. The chain recombines TRBV5-1 with TRBJ2-7; weak D call: TRBD2 (5 bases). Trimming removed 4 bases from V and 1 base from J, with 21 bases in between. Germline CDR1 and CDR2: SGHRS and YFSETQ. The CDR3 is 17 residues long. The CDR3 loop is CASSGSPGGGLSYEQYF. CDR3 bases: TGCGCCAGCAGCGGTTCCCCGGGCGGAGGACTTTCCTACGAGCAGTACTTC.

Only a few counts were recorded for this clonotype. The V gene is TRBV20-1, the J gene TRBJ2-3; 7 bases map to TRBD2. The V segment lost 3 bases and the J segment 5 bases; nucleotides outside the gene matches: 5. Germline-derived CDR1 and CDR2 are DFQATT and SNEGSKA (reference sequence). The CDR3 contains 13 residues. The CDR3 DNA reads as TGCAGTGCTAGCCCGGGGGGATTAGATACGCAGTATTTT. Encoded protein: CSASPGGLDTQYF.

This clonotype has just a few counts. The chain couples TRBV20-1 to TRBJ1-5; no reliable D call. Trimming left V 0 bases short and J 12 bases short, with 18 bases between. CDR1 and CDR2 (germline): DFQATT, SNEGSKA (reference sequence). CDR3 length: 14 amino acids. The CDR3 sequence is CSARDGVLGANQHF. CDR3 coding DNA: TGCAGTGCTAGAGATGGAGTTTTAGGAGCTAACCAGCATTTT.

The rearrangement joins TRBV6-5 to TRBJ2-1; no firm D call. Per the germline V gene, CDR1 is MNHEY and CDR2 is SVGAGI. V lost 6 bases and J 12 bases, leaving 15 bases between the germline ends. CDR3 length equals 12 residues. CDR3 coding DNA: TGTGCCAGCAGCCGACACCCGGAGCGGCAGTTCTTC. Translated: CASSRHPERQFF.

The chain employs TRBV3-1 and TRBJ2-2, with D possibly matching TRBD1 (7 bases). V shed 1 base and J shed 9 bases, with 15 bases lying between them. The CDR3 has 15 residues. The germline gives CDR1 LGHDT, CDR2 YNNKEL (reference sequence). The CDR3, as DNA: TGTGCCAGCAGCCAAGGCTTGGAGGGGGCCCGGGAGCTGTTTTTT. This codes for CASSQGLEGARELFF.

Only one count was recorded for this clonotype. This chain uses TRBV11-1 with TRBJ2-3, with D tentatively TRBD1 (5 bases). Trimming removed 6 bases at V and 7 bases at J, with 11 bases between. This CDR3 spans 12 amino acids. Looked up from germline, CDR1 is SGHAT and CDR2 is FQDESV (reference sequence). As DNA, the CDR3 is TGTGCCAGCAGGTTGGGGCAGAATACGCAGTATTTT. Its translation: CASRLGQNTQYF. The complete variable domain, with remaining parts taken from reference TRBV11-1 and TRBJ2-3, reads EAEVAQSPRYKITEKSQAVAFWCDPISGHATLYWYRQILGQGPELLVQFQDESVVDDSQLPKDRFSAERLKGVDSTLKIQPAELGDSAMYLCASRLGQNTQYFGPGTRLTVL.

This clonotype was seen more than once but under ten times. This chain connects TRBV12-3 or TRBV12-4 to TRBJ1-4; D might be TRBD1 (6 bases). V dropped 3 bases and J dropped 7 bases, with 18 bases sitting between them. There are 16 residues in the CDR3. CDR3 amino acids: CASSFSGTPGGEKLFF. In DNA, the CDR3 is TGTGCCAGCAGTTTCTCCGGGACACCCGGGGGTGAAAAACTGTTTTTT.

Of note for this clonotype: An end of the junction differs from the germline gene, which may be a read error. J is TRBJ2-1 and V is TRBV18; D possibly corresponds to TRBD1 (6 bases). Germline V CDR1 and CDR2: KGHSH, LQKENI. CDR3 length: 16 residues. CDR3: CASSALEKGVYDEQFF. Here the CDR3 DNA reads TGTGCCAGCTCAGCGCTCGAGAAGGGGGTCTACGATGAGCAGTTCTTC. Looking up the rest from reference TRBV18 and TRBJ2-1 gives the full variable domain: NAGVMQNPRHLVRRRGQEARLRCSPMKGHSHVYWYRQLPEEGLKFMVYLQKENIIDESGMPKERFSAEFPKEGPSILRIQQVVRGDSAAYFCASSALEKGVYDEQFFGPGTRLTVL.

This chain joins TRBV30 and TRBJ1-2; D unclear. The germline CDR1 and CDR2 sequences are GTSNPN and SVGIG (reference sequence). This CDR3 spans 13 amino acids. With 0 bases removed from V and 1 base from J, the gap between germline ends came to 6 bases. CDR3 in DNA: TGTGCCTGGAGTGTACGATTTAACTATGGCTACACCTTC. Protein product: CAWSVRFNYGYTF.

In this sample, this clonotype turned up a few times. Here the CDR3 DNA reads TGTGCCAGCAGCTCCAGGGGCAGCCCTGGAAACACCATATATTTT. This gives the protein CASSSRGSPGNTIYF. The chain joins TRBV7-9 to TRBJ1-3, with TRBD1 as a possible D gene (6 bases). In germline, CDR1 is SEHNR, CDR2 FQNEAQ (reference sequence). The CDR3 is 15 residues long. Trimming left V 4 bases short and J 2 bases short, with 12 bases between.

Only a few counts were recorded for this clonotype. The chain joins TRBV7-2 to TRBJ1-1; 7 positions agree with TRBD1. This CDR3 is 14 amino acids long. Germline assignment: CDR1 SGHTA and CDR2 FQGNSA. The junction had 5 bases not matched to a gene; V was cut back by 3 bases and J by 4 bases. As DNA, the CDR3 is TGTGCCAGCAGCTTGACAGGGAGGGGCACTGAAGCTTTCTTT. Amino acids: CASSLTGRGTEAFF.

The rearrangement links TRBV5-1 to TRBJ1-2, with D possibly TRBD1 on 6 matching bases. The CDR3 sequence is 14 residues long. Germline CDR1 SGHRS, CDR2 YFSETQ. With 4 bases removed from V and 6 bases from J, the gap between germline ends came to 16 bases. The CDR3 DNA is TGCGCCAGCAGCCCAAAACAACAGGGTAATGGCTACACCTTC. As protein: CASSPKQQGNGYTF.

The CDR3 DNA reads as TGTGCCAGCAGTGACTCTAGCGGGGGGGCCACAGATACGCAGTATTTT. Translation: CASSDSSGGATDTQYF. The chain carries TRBV6-4 and TRBJ2-3; 11 bases fit TRBD2. Germline CDR1 MRHNA, CDR2 SNTAGT. This CDR3 contains 16 residues. V shed 0 bases and J 2 bases; nucleotides not matched to a gene: 1.

The rearrangement joins TRBV5-1 to TRBJ2-1; 8 positions agree with TRBD1. The CDR3 runs to 19 residues. Germline trimming cut 4 bases from V and 1 base from J; bases unmatched to any gene: 16. Per the germline V gene, CDR1 is SGHRS and CDR2 is YFSETQ. The CDR3 sequence: CASSILGQEFPVSYNEQFF. CDR3 DNA: TGCGCCAGCAGCATACTGGGACAGGAGTTTCCCGTATCCTACAATGAGCAGTTCTTC.

V usage is TRBV5-1 and J usage is TRBJ1-1, with a tentative D call TRBD1 (5 bases). CDR1 SGHRS and CDR2 YFSETQ come from the germline V gene. V was trimmed by 0 bases and J by 7 bases, leaving 16 bases between them. CDR3 length equals 15 residues. The CDR3 reads CASSLAMGLTNEAFF. In nucleotides, the CDR3 is TGCGCCAGCAGCTTGGCCATGGGGCTGACGAATGAAGCTTTCTTT. The full variable domain, in which reference TRBV5-1 and TRBJ1-1 provide the parts outside the CDR3, is KAGVTQTPRYLIKTRGQQVTLSCSPISGHRSVSWYQQTPGQGLQFLFEYFSETQRNKGNFPGRFSGRQFSNSRSEMNVSTLELGDSALYLCASSLAMGLTNEAFFGQGTRLTVV.

This clonotype has a handful of counts. This chain connects TRBV12-3 or TRBV12-4 to TRBJ2-1; 8 bases map to TRBD1. The DNA end lines up better with TRBJ2-7; the J call may be wrong. The CDR3 is made up of 14 amino acids. This CDR3 is CASSFLQGEHEQYF. CDR3 DNA: TGTGCCAGCAGTTTTTTACAGGGGGAACACGAGCAGTACTTC.

The chain carries TRBV12-3 or TRBV12-4 and TRBJ1-4, with D unresolved. The CDR3 is 15 residues long. V lost 2 bases and J 8 bases, leaving 15 bases between the germline ends. The CDR3 sequence: CASSLRDRSMEKLFF. CDR3 in DNA: TGTGCCAGCAGTTTAAGGGATCGGAGCATGGAAAAACTGTTTTTT.

The V and J genes are TRBV12-3 or TRBV12-4 and TRBJ2-3; 7 bases match TRBD1. V was pared by 6 bases and J by 2 bases, with 11 bases of the junction left unmatched. The CDR3 totals 16 residues. The CDR3 sequence is CASSPNRGLDTDTQYF. For the CDR3, the DNA is TGTGCCAGCAGCCCTAACAGGGGATTGGACACAGATACGCAGTATTTT.

The chain employs TRBV6-5 and TRBJ2-6; tentatively, D is TRBD1 (5 bases). This CDR3 comprises 16 residues. Trimming took 6 bases from V and 2 from J, leaving 14 bases between them. The germline V gene encodes CDR1 MNHEY and CDR2 SVGAGI. CDR3 in amino acids: CASSPGRVAGANVLTF. The CDR3 region has the DNA TGTGCCAGCAGCCCCGGCAGGGTAGCTGGGGCCAACGTCCTGACTTTC.

Of note for this clonotype: No conserved phenylalanine or tryptophan ends this CDR3, so it is likely a read error. The gene calls are TRBV18 and TRBJ1-6; no reliable D call. The V end lost 0 bases, the J end lost 8 bases, and 14 bases lay between the germline ends. Germline V CDR1 and CDR2: KGHSH, LQKENI. The CDR3 loop spans 16 amino acids. CDR3 bases: TGTGCCAGCTCACCACCGAGGAAGGCAAAGGATTCACCCCTCCACTCT. Its translation is CASSPPRKAKDSPLHS.